These T cell receptor beta chains were read from a single sample in a study of graft-versus-host responses after intestinal transplantation. Generated by immunoSEQ multiplex PCR, the TCRdb table keeps only in-frame clones and is missing some. The sample contains approximately 60,000 clones, roughly 90% of which appear only once. The material sequenced was PBMCs, taken 26 days after transplant. The receptors here all came from a human patient who received an intestinal transplant, so some T cells may come from the graft donor. CDR3s include the opening cysteine and the closing phenylalanine or tryptophan. D genes are given only for firm matches. The size field is filled for only some rows; it gives once, few, many or a size class.

TRBJ1-2,TRBD1,NA,TRBV7-6,TGTGCCAGCAGCTTCGGGGACAGGGGTTATGGCTACACCTTC,CASSFGDRGYGYTF
TRBJ1-2,TRBD1,NA,TRBV6-6,TGTGCCAGCAGTTACGGGACAGGGAGCTATGGCTACACCTTC,CASSYGTGSYGYTF
TRBJ2-2,NA,NA,TRBV27,TGTGCCAGCAGTCTAATACCGAGAGGTACCGGGGAGCTGTTTTTT,CASSLIPRGTGELFF
TRBJ1-5,NA,once,TRBV5-3,TGTGCCAGAAGCGAACCTAGAAGGGGGGGCCCCGATCAGCCCCAGCATTTT,CARSEPRRGGPDQPQHF
TRBJ2-1,TRBD2,NA,TRBV19,TGTGCCAGTAGTAATCCGGGACTAGCGGGAGCCCAGGGCAATGAGCAGTTCTTC,CASSNPGLAGAQGNEQFF
TRBJ2-3,TRBD1,NA,TRBV27,TGTGCCAGCAGCACAATTCGTTTAATGACAGGGGGGTTCACAGATACGCAGTATTTT,CASSTIRLMTGGFTDTQYF
TRBJ1-1,TRBD1,NA,TRBV28,TGTGCCAGCAGTTCAGGACAGGGGAGGTTCGACACTGAAGCTTTCTTT,CASSSGQGRFDTEAFF
TRBJ2-2,NA,NA,TRBV18,TGTGCCAGCTCACCCCTAGACACCGGGGAGCTGTTTTTT,CASSPLDTGELFF
TRBJ1-1,NA,NA,TRBV15,TGTGCCACCAGCAGAGCGGGAGGGAACACTGAAGCTTTCTTT,CATSRAGGNTEAFF
TRBJ2-1,NA,NA,TRBV25-1,TGTGCCAGCAGTGAATTTGAGCAATTCTTC,CASSEFEQFF
TRBJ2-7,TRBD1,NA,TRBV11-3,TGTGCCAGCAGCCCGAAGGGTGGGACAGGGGACTACGAGCAGTACTTC,CASSPKGGTGDYEQYF
TRBJ2-7,NA,NA,TRBV21-1,TGTGCCAGCAGCGGCCGGGGGGGATGGGAGCGGGAGACGTACGAGCAGTACTTC,CASSGRGGWERETYEQYF
TRBJ2-1,NA,NA,TRBV9,TGTGCCAGCAGTGGACCACAGGGTGAGATTCCCTACAATGAGCAGTTCTTC,CASSGPQGEIPYNEQFF
TRBJ2-3,TRBD2,NA,TRBV27,TGTGCCAGCAGTTTGCCCCCGGGACTAGTCTCAGATACGCAGTATTTT,CASSLPPGLVSDTQYF
TRBJ2-1,TRBD2,NA,TRBV27,TGTGCCAGCAGTTCCCAACGGGGACTAGCGGGGGACAATGAGCAGTTCTTC,CASSSQRGLAGDNEQFF
TRBJ1-5,TRBD1,NA,TRBV10-3,TGTGCCATCAGTGAGATAATGGCAGGGGGCGATCAGCCCCAGCATTTT,CAISEIMAGGDQPQHF
TRBJ1-1,TRBD1,NA,TRBV9,TGTGCCAGCAGCGAAACTACGGGACAGGGCAACACTGAAGCTTTCTTT,CASSETTGQGNTEAFF
TRBJ2-7,NA,NA,TRBV2,TGTGCCAGCAGTCAGGGTTTCTCCTACGAGCAGTACTTC,CASSQGFSYEQYF
TRBJ2-7,NA,NA,TRBV27,TGTGCCAGCAGTTTGGGCCGAACCTGGGAGCAGTACTTC,CASSLGRTWEQYF
TRBJ1-4,NA,NA,TRBV5-1,TGCGCCAGCAGCCCTACTCTAACTAATGAAAAACTGTTTTTT,CASSPTLTNEKLFF
TRBJ1-6,TRBD1,NA,TRBV28,TGTGCCAGCAGGCCGGTCGGACAGGCCTCCTATAATTCACCCCTCCACTTT,CASRPVGQASYNSPLHF
TRBJ2-1,NA,NA,TRBV6-9,TGTGCCAGCAGTCAATCGAACCGGGACTTAAGATACCCCGACTACAATGAGCAGTTCTTC,CASSQSNRDLRYPDYNEQFF
TRBJ2-2,TRBD1,NA,TRBV6-5,TGTGCCAGCAGTAGACAGGGGAACAGCCGGGAGCTGTTTTTT,CASSRQGNSRELFF
TRBJ2-3,TRBD2,NA,TRBV13,TGTGCCAGCAGCTTGCGGGAGGACCGGAGGGATACGCAGTATTTT,CASSLREDRRDTQYF
TRBJ2-7,TRBD2,NA,TRBV28,TGTGTCAGCAGTTTATATCCTAGCGGGAGGCACCAGTGGCATCAGTACTTC,CVSSLYPSGRHQWHQYF
TRBJ2-3,TRBD2,once,TRBV13,TGTGCCAGCAGCTTAACTAGCGGATTGGCAGATACGCAGTATTTT,CASSLTSGLADTQYF
TRBJ2-7,TRBD1,NA,TRBV7-6,TGTGCCAGCAGCCCAGACAGGGGTCGCGAGCAGTACTTC,CASSPDRGREQYF
TRBJ2-1,NA,NA,TRBV11-2,TGTGCCAGCAGCTTAGGGACAGTCGGTGGCATTAACAATGAGCAGTTCTTC,CASSLGTVGGINNEQFF
TRBJ2-1,NA,NA,TRBV4-2,TGTGCCAGCAGCCAAGTTTACAACGACAATGAGAAGTTCTTC,CASSQVYNDNEKFF
TRBJ2-6,TRBD1,NA,TRBV5-4,TGTGCCAGCAGCATTGACAGGGCTGGGGCCAACGTCCTGACTTTC,CASSIDRAGANVLTF
TRBJ2-5,TRBD1,NA,TRBV12-5,TGTGCTAGTGGTTTGGGGACAGGGCGAGAGACCCAGTACTTC,CASGLGTGRETQYF
TRBJ1-6,TRBD1,NA,TRBV19,TGTGCCAGTAGTACGACAGGGGGAAATTCACCCCTCCACTTT,CASSTTGGNSPLHF
TRBJ1-5,TRBD1,NA,TRBV2,TGTGCCAGCAGTGCCCGGACAGGGAAAGATCAGCCCCAGCATTTT,CASSARTGKDQPQHF
TRBJ2-5,NA,NA,TRBV4-1,TGCGCCAGCAGCCAAGATCAAGGGGTACGAGAGACCCAGTACTTC,CASSQDQGVRETQYF
TRBJ1-3,NA,NA,TRBV2,TGTGCCAGCAGTGACCCCGCGTCTGAAAACACCATATATTTT,CASSDPASENTIYF
TRBJ2-7,TRBD2,NA,TRBV28,TGTGCCAGCAGTTTGTATAGCGGGAGGAGCGACGAGCAGTACTTC,CASSLYSGRSDEQYF
TRBJ1-2,NA,NA,TRBV6-5,TGTGCCAGCAGTTACTCGGCAGGTAGAGACTATGGCTACACCTTC,CASSYSAGRDYGYTF
TRBJ1-5,TRBD1,NA,TRBV28,TGTGCCAGCAGTCCCGACAGGGAGGATCAGCCCCAGCATTTT,CASSPDREDQPQHF
TRBJ1-1,NA,NA,TRBV2,TGTGCCAGCAGATACCGAGCCACTGAAGCTTTCTTT,CASRYRATEAFF
TRBJ2-7,TRBD1,NA,TRBV2,TGTGCCAGCAGTCGGGACAGGGGGTACGAGCAGTACTTC,CASSRDRGYEQYF
TRBJ1-4,TRBD1,NA,TRBV28,TGTGCCAGCAGTTGGGGGCCGGGGACAGGAGGTGAAAAACTGTTTTTT,CASSWGPGTGGEKLFF
TRBJ2-3,TRBD2,NA,TRBV7-3,TGTGCCAGCAGCTTAGGAGTGGGAGGGGACGGCACAGATACGCAGTATTTT,CASSLGVGGDGTDTQYF
TRBJ1-2,NA,NA,TRBV2,TGTGCCAGCAGTGAACCGCGACGGGGCTATGGCTACACCTTC,CASSEPRRGYGYTF
TRBJ1-6,NA,NA,TRBV28,TGTGCCAGCAGTTTATGGCCCCCCGACAGGAGCTCCTATAATTCACCCCTCCACTTT,CASSLWPPDRSSYNSPLHF
TRBJ2-5,TRBD2,NA,TRBV28,TGTGCCAGCAGTGCGACCGGGGGGGGAGGAGAGACCCAGTACTTC,CASSATGGGGETQYF
TRBJ2-1,TRBD2,NA,TRBV7-3,TGTGCCAGCAGCGCCTCTAGCGGTTCCTACAATGAGCAGTTCTTC,CASSASSGSYNEQFF
TRBJ2-3,NA,NA,TRBV2,TGTGCCAGCACTGGGGGGTTGAGAGGCACAGATACGCAGTATTTT,CASTGGLRGTDTQYF
TRBJ1-4,NA,once,TRBV7-6,TGTGCCAGCAGCTTAGCAAAGGGAGGGTGGTGGGCAACTAATGAAAAACTGTTTTTT,CASSLAKGGWWATNEKLFF
TRBJ1-2,NA,NA,TRBV7-9,TGTGCCAGCAGCTCCTCGAACTCCTATGGCTACACCTTC,CASSSSNSYGYTF
TRBJ2-5,TRBD2,NA,TRBV29-1,TGCAGCGTTGAGGGGGGAGGGAAGGGCCAAGAGACCCAGTACTTC,CSVEGGGKGQETQYF
TRBJ1-2,NA,NA,TRBV5-8,TGTGCCAGCAGCCACAGCGGTTGGGAGGGCTACACCTTC,CASSHSGWEGYTF